The 8 T cell receptor beta chains below come from one sample, sequenced in a study of shared clonotypes between healthy human individuals. Assay used: immunoSEQ multiplex PCR; TCRdb lists only in-frame clones, some missing. The data contain some 2.1 million clones, approximately 95% of them singletons. Positively selected for CCR7, the CD45RO-negative cells used as naive CD8 cells excluded terminally differentiated effector memory CD45RA+ cells. Sequencing input: naive CD8+ T cells sorted from blood. Source of these receptors: a man aged 18-30 years in good health.

The genes are TRBV27 and TRBJ2-2; TRBD2 aligns across 10 bases. J was trimmed by 0 bases and V by 10 bases; bases with no gene match: 11. CDR1 is MNHEY, CDR2 SMNVEV, per germline (reference sequence). The CDR3 totals 17 residues. As DNA, the CDR3 is TGTGCCACTAAGGGGCTAGCGGGGGCCTCGAACACCGGGGAGCTGTTTTTT. Translation gives CATKGLAGASNTGELFF.

The chain links TRBV7-8 to TRBJ1-1; 8 bases fit TRBD1. CDR1 is SGHVS, CDR2 FQNEAQ, per germline. J lost 0 bases, V lost 5 bases, and 5 bases had no gene match. The length of the CDR3 is 15 residues. The CDR3 sequence: CASSTSTGVNTEAFF. DNA for the CDR3: TGTGCCAGCAGCACTTCGACAGGGGTGAACACTGAAGCTTTCTTT. The full variable domain, with the rest looked up from reference TRBV7-8 and TRBJ1-1, is GAGVSQSPRYKVAKRGQDVALRCDPISGHVSLFWYQQALGQGPEFLTYFQNEAQLDKSGLPSDRFFAERPEGSVSTLKIQRTQQEDSAVYLCASSTSTGVNTEAFFGQGTRLTVV.

The rearrangement joins TRBV10-2 to TRBJ2-7; 7 bases align to TRBD2. CDR3 length: 17 residues. V trimming: 5 bases; J trimming: 1 base; junction bases outside the gene matches: 14. Looked up from germline, CDR1 is WSHSY and CDR2 is SAAADI. CDR3 residues: CASSISPAGWASYEQYF. DNA for the CDR3: TGCGCCAGCAGTATCAGCCCAGCGGGATGGGCTTCCTACGAGCAGTACTTC.

The genes are TRBV5-6 and TRBJ2-7; a possible D gene is TRBD1 (5 bases). Germline CDR1 SGHDT, CDR2 YYEEEE. CDR3 length: 15 amino acids. V dropped 1 base and J dropped 0 bases, with 11 bases sitting between them. The CDR3, as DNA: TGTGCCAGCAGCTTGAATGGCAGGGACTCCTACGAGCAGTACTTC. This sequence encodes CASSLNGRDSYEQYF.

The count of this clone is one. V and J are TRBV13 and TRBJ2-2; maybe TRBD1 (6 bases). The germline V and J ends were trimmed by 3 bases and 11 bases, with 16 bases remaining between them. The germline CDR1 and CDR2 sequences are PRHDT and FYEKMQ (reference sequence). The CDR3 has 14 amino acids. The chain's CDR3 is CASSFRVKQGELFF. For the CDR3, the DNA is TGTGCCAGCAGCTTCCGAGTAAAACAGGGAGAGCTGTTTTTT.

To note about this clone: Other DNA variants within this sample encode the same CDR3. V is TRBV28 and J is TRBJ2-7, with a possible D match to TRBD1 (5 bases). The CDR3 has 13 residues. Germline V lookup: CDR1 MDHEN, CDR2 SYDVKM. V lost 3 bases and J 2 bases, leaving 8 bases between the germline ends. CDR3 sequence (DNA): TGTGCCAGCAGTTTTGGGGCGACCTACGAGCAGTACTTC. Translating gives CASSFGATYEQYF.

This chain joins TRBV7-9 and TRBJ2-3, with 10 bases lining up with TRBD2. The length of the CDR3 is 16 residues. Germline assignment: CDR1 SEHNR and CDR2 FQNEAQ (reference sequence). V shed 0 bases and J 2 bases; nucleotides not matched to a gene: 2. CDR3 region: CASSLALAGITDTQYF. The DNA of the CDR3 is TGTGCCAGCAGCTTAGCACTAGCGGGGATCACAGATACGCAGTATTTT.

The chain carries TRBV2 and TRBJ2-5; D possibly corresponds to TRBD2 (5 bases). Germline CDR1 SNHLY, CDR2 FYNNEI. The CDR3 is 12 residues long. Trimming stripped 7 bases from V and 4 bases from J, with 10 bases between. The CDR3 loop reads CASTEGGETQYF. As DNA, the CDR3 is TGTGCCAGCACCGAGGGTGGAGAGACCCAGTACTTC.